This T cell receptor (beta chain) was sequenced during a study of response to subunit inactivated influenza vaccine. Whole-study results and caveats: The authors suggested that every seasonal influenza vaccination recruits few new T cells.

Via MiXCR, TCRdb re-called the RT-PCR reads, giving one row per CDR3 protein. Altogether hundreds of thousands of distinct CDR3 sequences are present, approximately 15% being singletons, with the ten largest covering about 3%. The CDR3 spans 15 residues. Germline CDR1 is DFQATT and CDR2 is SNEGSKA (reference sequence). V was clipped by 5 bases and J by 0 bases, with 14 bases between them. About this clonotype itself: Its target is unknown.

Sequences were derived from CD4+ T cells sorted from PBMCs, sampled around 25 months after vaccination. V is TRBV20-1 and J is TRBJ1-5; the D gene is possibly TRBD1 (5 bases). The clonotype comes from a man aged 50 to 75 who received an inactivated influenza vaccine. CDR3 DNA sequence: TGCAGTGCTTTGGGGGAGGTCTATAGCAATCAGCCCCAGCATTTT. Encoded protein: CSALGEVYSNQPQHF.